What follows are 12 T cell receptor beta chains derived from one specimen sequenced in a study of OX40 agonist ivuxolimab in advanced cancers. The repertoire was sequenced with immunoSEQ multiplex PCR; TCRdb's copy has only in-frame clones and lacks some. This sample has 35,000 to 55,000 clones, with 70% to 90% found just once. The sequencing here drew on CD4+ or CD8+ T cells sorted from blood, taken in a trial of the OX40 agonist ivuxolimab. The receptors originated from an adult with an advanced solid tumor such as melanoma, head and neck, liver or kidney cancer.

The chain carries TRBV19 and TRBJ2-4, with 7 bases that match TRBD1. Germline lookup yields CDR1 LNHDA and CDR2 SQIVND (reference sequence). Trimming cost V 8 bases and J 0 bases; bases outside gene matches: 10. The CDR3 is made up of 16 amino acids. The CDR3 region has the DNA TGTGCCAGTCAGACAGGGACCCCCCTAGCCAAAAACATTCAGTACTTC. Its translation is CASQTGTPLAKNIQYF.

This clone has only a few counts. This likely came from a read error, as a far larger clone is one base away. The V call is TRBV4-2, the J call TRBJ2-1; D possibly corresponds to TRBD1 (6 bases). In germline, CDR1 is LGHNA, CDR2 YNFKEQ. V gave up 5 bases and J gave up 9 bases, with 17 bases separating them. The CDR3 has 14 residues. This CDR3 is CASSTRQEGAEQFF. The CDR3 DNA follows: TGTGCCAGCAGCACCCGACAGGAAGGGGCTGAGCAGTTCTTC.

The V gene is TRBV7-9, the J gene TRBJ1-2, with D perhaps matching TRBD1 (5 bases). CDR1 and CDR2 (germline): SEHNR, FQNEAQ (reference sequence). The CDR3 consists of 14 residues. The germline V and J ends were trimmed by 2 bases and 0 bases, with 7 bases remaining between them. In nucleotides, the CDR3 is TGTGCCAGCAGCTTATGGACATCTAACTATGGCTACACCTTC. Its protein product is CASSLWTSNYGYTF.

This clone was observed a single time. The chain joins TRBV5-4 to TRBJ2-2; unclear D gene. Per the germline V gene, CDR1 is SGHNT and CDR2 is YYREEE (reference sequence). V lost 0 bases, J lost 5 bases, and 5 bases lay in between. The CDR3 totals 13 residues. CDR3 residues: CASSLEETGELFF. DNA of the CDR3: TGTGCCAGCAGCTTGGAAGAGACCGGGGAGCTGTTTTTT.

This chain joins TRBV18 and TRBJ2-5; D is uncertain. The V gene's germline CDR1 is KGHSH and CDR2 LQKENI. The CDR3 extends over 15 amino acids. Trimming stripped 4 bases from V and 5 bases from J, with 17 bases between. The CDR3 sequence: CASSLSGANGETQYF. The CDR3 DNA is TGTGCCAGCTCACTCTCTGGCGCCAATGGGGAGACCCAGTACTTC.

The V call is TRBV11-2, the J call TRBJ2-7; D might be TRBD1 or TRBD2, each matching 5 bases. This CDR3 is 14 amino acids long. Germline loops: CDR1 SGHAT, CDR2 FQNNGV. Between the trimmed V and J ends, which lost 6 bases and 2 bases, there was a span of 14 bases. The CDR3 sequence is CASRPTGGPYEQYF. Here the CDR3 DNA reads TGTGCCAGCAGACCTACAGGCGGGCCCTACGAGCAGTACTTC.

V and J are TRBV9 and TRBJ2-7; TRBD1 matches at 8 bases. The CDR3 totals 16 residues. CDR1 and CDR2 (germline): SGDLS, YYNGEE. V lost 4 bases to trimming and J lost 6 bases; unmatched junction nucleotides: 15. The CDR3 protein is CASSPDPGQGASEQYF. CDR3 in DNA: TGTGCCAGCAGCCCCGACCCCGGACAGGGAGCTTCCGAGCAGTACTTC.

This clone was counted a single time. This chain joins TRBV29-1 and TRBJ1-1; 8 nucleotides agree with TRBD1. There are 12 residues in the CDR3. In germline, CDR1 is SQVTM, CDR2 ANQGSEA. V gave up 7 bases and J gave up 1 base; unmatched junction bases: 2. The CDR3 DNA sequence: TGCAGCGGGACAGGGTGGAACACTGAAGCTTTCTTT. Amino acid sequence: CSGTGWNTEAFF.

As for this clone: Sequence at one end of the junction differs from germline and may be a read error. The genes are TRBV7-7 and TRBJ2-1; the D is unclear. The CDR3 runs 13 residues. Germline V gene sequence: CDR1 SSHAT, CDR2 FNYEAQ (reference sequence). CDR3 in amino acids: CASSLSMNNEQFF. CDR3 nucleotide sequence: TGTGCTAGCAGCTTATCCATGAACAATGAGCAGTTCTTC.

The gene calls are TRBV28 and TRBJ1-6; the D is unclear. Trimming pared 4 bases from V and 7 bases from J, leaving 8 bases between. Germline V gene data show CDR1 as MDHEN and CDR2 as SYDVKM. The CDR3 is made up of 13 amino acids. The CDR3 here is CASSSLRNSPLHF. CDR3 coding DNA: TGTGCCAGCAGTTCCTTGCGGAATTCACCCCTCCACTTT. Looking up the rest from reference TRBV28 and TRBJ1-6 gives the full variable domain: DVKVTQSSRYLVKRTGEKVFLECVQDMDHENMFWYRQDPGLGLRLIYFSYDVKMKEKGDIPEGYSVSREKKERFSLILESASTNQTSMYLCASSSLRNSPLHFGNGTRLTVT.

The V call is TRBV2, the J call TRBJ2-1; D is undetermined. The V and J ends lost 3 bases and 7 bases respectively, with 7 bases between them. The CDR3 runs 12 residues. Germline assignment: CDR1 SNHLY and CDR2 FYNNEI. The CDR3 DNA sequence: TGTGCCAGCAGTGACAGAATGAATGAGCAGTTCTTC. Translating it yields CASSDRMNEQFF.

This sequence joins TRBV11-2 and TRBJ1-4; D is possibly TRBD1 (6 bases). Germline-derived CDR1 and CDR2 are SGHAT and FQNNGV. With 5 bases removed from V and 1 base from J, the gap between germline ends came to 11 bases. This CDR3 region has 15 residues. The CDR3 spells CASSQGQVTNEKLFF. The CDR3 DNA is TGTGCCAGCAGCCAGGGACAAGTAACTAATGAAAAACTGTTTTTT.